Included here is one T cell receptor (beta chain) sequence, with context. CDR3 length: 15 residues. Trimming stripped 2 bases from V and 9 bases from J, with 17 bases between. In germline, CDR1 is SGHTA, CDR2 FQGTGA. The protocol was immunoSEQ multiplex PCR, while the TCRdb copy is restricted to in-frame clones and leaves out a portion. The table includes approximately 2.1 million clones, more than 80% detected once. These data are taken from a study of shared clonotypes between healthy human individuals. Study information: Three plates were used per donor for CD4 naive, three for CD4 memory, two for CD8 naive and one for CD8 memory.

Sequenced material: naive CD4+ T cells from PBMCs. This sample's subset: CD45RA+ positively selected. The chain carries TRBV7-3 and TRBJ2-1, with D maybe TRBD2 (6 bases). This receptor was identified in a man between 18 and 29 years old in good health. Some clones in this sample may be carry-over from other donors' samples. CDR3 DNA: TGTGCCAGCAGCTTATTCGAAACGGGAGTGGGTGAGCAGTTCTTC. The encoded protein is CASSLFETGVGEQFF. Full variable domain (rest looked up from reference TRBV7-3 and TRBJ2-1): GAGVSQTPSNKVTEKGKYVELRCDPISGHTALYWYRQSLGQGPEFLIYFQGTGAADDSGLPNDRFFAVRPEGSVSTLKIQRTERGDSAVYLCASSLFETGVGEQFFGPGTRLTVL.